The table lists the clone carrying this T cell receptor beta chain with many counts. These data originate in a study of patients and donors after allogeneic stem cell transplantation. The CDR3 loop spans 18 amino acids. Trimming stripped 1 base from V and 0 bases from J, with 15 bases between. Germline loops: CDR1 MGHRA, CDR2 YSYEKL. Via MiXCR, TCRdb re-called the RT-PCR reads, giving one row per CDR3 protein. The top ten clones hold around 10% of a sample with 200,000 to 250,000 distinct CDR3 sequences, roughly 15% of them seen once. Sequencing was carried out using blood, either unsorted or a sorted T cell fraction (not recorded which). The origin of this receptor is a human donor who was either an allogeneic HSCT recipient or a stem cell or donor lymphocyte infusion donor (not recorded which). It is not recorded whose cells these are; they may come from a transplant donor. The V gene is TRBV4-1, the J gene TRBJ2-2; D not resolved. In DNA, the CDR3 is TGCGCCAGCAGCCAAGTGGGAAAGGGTAGGGCGAACACCGGGGAGCTGTTTTTT. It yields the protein CASSQVGKGRANTGELFF.